The 30 T cell receptor beta chains in this list originate from one sample, sequenced in a study of blood T cell repertoires in COVID-19. Assay: immunoSEQ multiplex PCR; the TCRdb copy retains only in-frame clones and omits some. The sample shows 200,000 to 250,000 clones, 75% to 90% of them seen only once. Specimen: peripheral blood. Receptors originate from a man between 25 and 39 years old with COVID-19, enrolled during active disease.

V gene TRBV28 combines with J gene TRBJ2-1; D call uncertain. CDR1 is MDHEN and CDR2 is SYDVKM in the germline V gene. Trimming removed 6 bases from V and 8 bases from J, with 11 bases in between. The CDR3 is 12 residues long. CDR3 in amino acids: CASSTPLHEQFF. The CDR3, as DNA: TGTGCCAGCAGCACTCCCCTCCATGAGCAGTTCTTC.

This chain connects TRBV6-1 to TRBJ2-7; D uncertain. Germline values: CDR1 MNHNS, CDR2 SASEGT. CDR3 length: 15 residues. Trimming removed 1 base from V and 1 base from J, with 11 bases in between. This chain's CDR3 is CASSEDSPISYEQYF. CDR3 nucleotides: TGTGCCAGCAGTGAAGACAGTCCTATATCCTACGAGCAGTACTTC.

The V call is TRBV28, the J call TRBJ2-5; 8 bases agree with TRBD2. The CDR3 has 15 amino acids. Germline-derived CDR1 and CDR2 are MDHEN and SYDVKM. V lost 1 base and J lost 7; bases outside the gene matches: 8. The CDR3 region is CASSLSGRDRGTQYF. Written as DNA, the CDR3 is TGTGCCAGCAGTTTATCCGGGAGGGATCGTGGGACCCAGTACTTC.

The chain couples TRBV6-5 to TRBJ2-2; the match to TRBD1 covers 9 bases. V gave up 5 bases and J gave up 6 bases; unmatched junction bases: 4. Germline V gene data show CDR1 as MNHEY and CDR2 as SVGAGI. This CDR3 region has 14 residues. The CDR3 sequence: CASSRDRESGELFF. The CDR3 DNA is TGTGCCAGCAGTCGGGACAGGGAATCCGGGGAGCTGTTTTTT.

V gene TRBV5-3 combines with J gene TRBJ1-5, with 7 positions matching TRBD1. TRBV5-3 is flagged as an ORF with uncertain function. The V gene end was trimmed by 2 bases and the J gene end by 0 bases; junction bases not matched to a gene: 8. The CDR3 length is 17 residues. The CDR3 sequence is CARSFPPGQPSNQPQHF. Written as DNA, the CDR3 is TGTGCCAGAAGCTTCCCACCGGGACAGCCTAGCAATCAGCCCCAGCATTTT.

The gene calls are TRBV18 and TRBJ2-3; D perhaps matches TRBD2 (6 bases). The ends were cut back, 1 base at V and 0 bases at J, with 8 bases in the middle. From germline, CDR1 is KGHSH and CDR2 LQKENI. The CDR3 has 15 residues. The CDR3 loop reads CASSPRGASTDTQYF. CDR3 nucleotide sequence: TGTGCCAGCTCACCACGCGGGGCTAGCACAGATACGCAGTATTTT. Combining the CDR3 with reference TRBV18 and TRBJ2-3 gives the whole variable domain NAGVMQNPRHLVRRRGQEARLRCSPMKGHSHVYWYRQLPEEGLKFMVYLQKENIIDESGMPKERFSAEFPKEGPSILRIQQVVRGDSAAYFCASSPRGASTDTQYFGPGTRLTVL.

The chain combines TRBV7-9 with TRBJ2-1, with 10 bases fitting TRBD2. CDR1 and CDR2 from the germline V gene are SEHNR and FQNEAQ (reference sequence). This CDR3 is 13 amino acids long. In DNA form, the CDR3 reads TGTGCTGGGAAGCGGGAGGGCCGCGATGAGCAGTTCTTC. Encoded protein: CAGKREGRDEQFF. The entire variable domain, with the rest obtained from reference TRBV7-9 and TRBJ2-1, is as follows: DTGVSQNPRHKITKRGQNVTFRCDPISEHNRLYWYRQTLGQGPEFLTYFQNEAQLEKSRLLSDRFSAERPKGSFSTLEIQRTEQGDSAMYLCAGKREGRDEQFFGPGTRLTVL.

This clone was observed once. V gene TRBV29-1 combines with J gene TRBJ1-5; 7 bases agree with TRBD1. There are 13 residues in the CDR3. CDR1 and CDR2 from the germline V gene are SQVTM and ANQGSEA. Germline trimming cut 2 bases from V and 3 bases from J; bases unmatched to any gene: 1. Written as DNA, the CDR3 is TGCAGCGTTGAAACAGGGGACAATCAGCCCCAGCATTTT. It yields the protein CSVETGDNQPQHF.

V usage is TRBV3-1 (or the pseudogene TRBV3-2) and J usage is TRBJ2-5; perhaps TRBD2 as D (6 bases). The CDR3 spans 17 residues. The germline gives CDR1 LGHDT, CDR2 YNNKEL (reference sequence). Trimming cost V 4 bases and J 2 bases, with 20 bases left between them. The CDR3 DNA is TGTGCCAGCAGCCCGGGATGGAGGACTACCTTTCAAGAGACCCAGTACTTC. Amino acid sequence: CASSPGWRTTFQETQYF.

Written as DNA, the CDR3 is TGTGCCAGCAGTCCAGACGGACAGGGTGTTTTATTCGGCTACACCTTC. Encoded protein: CASSPDGQGVLFGYTF. V gene TRBV27 combines with J gene TRBJ1-2, with TRBD1 matching 8 bases. The CDR3 consists of 16 residues. Trimming took 5 bases from V and 8 from J; bases not matched to a gene: 16. The V gene's germline CDR1 is MNHEY and CDR2 SMNVEV (reference sequence).

There are a few counts of this clone. The V gene is TRBV5-1, the J gene TRBJ1-6; D may be TRBD1 (6 bases). From germline, CDR1 is SGHRS and CDR2 YFSETQ. Trimming stripped 2 bases from V and 8 bases from J, with 14 bases between. The CDR3 totals 15 residues. The CDR3 DNA reads TGCGCCAGCAGCTTAGGACAGATGACCTATTCACCCCTCCACTTT. It yields the protein CASSLGQMTYSPLHF.

This clone appeared once. J is TRBJ1-5 and V is TRBV30; 7 bases match TRBD1. The CDR3 length is 13 residues. V trimming: 2 bases; J trimming: 9 bases; junction bases outside the gene matches: 7. Per germline, CDR1 GTSNPN and CDR2 SVGIG (reference sequence). CDR3 bases: TGTGCCTGGAGTACAGGGGAGAGAAGGCCCCAGCATTTT. Residues: CAWSTGERRPQHF.

The chain joins TRBV7-6 to TRBJ2-3; 11 bases map to TRBD2. Unmatched junction bases numbered 3, after V lost 5 bases and J lost 2 bases. The CDR3 has 15 amino acids. CDR1 is SGHVS and CDR2 is FNYEAQ in the germline V gene. The CDR3 coding sequence is TGTGCCAGCAGCCCACTAGCGGGGGTCACAGATACGCAGTATTTT. Residues: CASSPLAGVTDTQYF.

V gene TRBV28 combines with J gene TRBJ1-5; D not resolved. The CDR3 totals 15 residues. Trimming cost V 4 bases and J 0 bases, with 10 bases left between them. Germline V gene lookup returns CDR1 MDHEN and CDR2 SYDVKM. CDR3 bases: TGTGCCAGCAGTTCCCCCGGTAATAGCAATCAGCCCCAGCATTTT. Residues: CASSSPGNSNQPQHF.

V gene TRBV4-2 combines with J gene TRBJ2-1, with D possibly being TRBD1 (6 bases). The CDR3 is 15 amino acids. Germline CDR1 LGHNA, CDR2 YNFKEQ. V was trimmed by 0 bases and J by 8 bases, leaving 14 bases between them. The CDR3 DNA reads TGTGCCAGCAGCCAAGATTTGAGGGGGATCTATGAGCAGTTCTTC. Translating gives CASSQDLRGIYEQFF.

The rearrangement links TRBV19 to TRBJ1-6, with D maybe TRBD1 (5 bases). V was shortened by 7 bases and J by 6 bases, with 13 bases between the two germline ends. The CDR3 runs to 14 residues. CDR1 is LNHDA and CDR2 is SQIVND in the germline V gene (reference sequence). CDR3 DNA sequence: TGTGCCAGTAAACCAGGGCGGGGTAATTCACCCCTCCACTTT. Protein sequence: CASKPGRGNSPLHF.

The rearrangement joins TRBV3-1 (or the pseudogene TRBV3-2) to TRBJ1-2, with D tentatively TRBD1 (5 bases). The CDR3 covers 15 residues. Deletions cut 1 base from V and 4 bases from J, with 13 bases between. Germline V lookup: CDR1 LGHDT, CDR2 YNNKEL (reference sequence). The CDR3 is CASSQGDGGGYGYTF. CDR3 bases: TGTGCCAGCAGCCAAGGGGACGGGGGGGGCTATGGCTACACCTTC.

The chain has TRBV19 and TRBJ1-4; D ambiguous. Trimming removed 6 bases from V and 7 bases from J, with 15 bases in between. CDR3 length: 14 residues. Looked up from germline, CDR1 is LNHDA and CDR2 is SQIVND (reference sequence). Here the CDR3 reads CASSPPGSGEKLFF. The CDR3 coding sequence is TGTGCCAGTAGCCCACCGGGATCTGGTGAAAAACTGTTTTTT.

This clone occurred once. This same CDR3 is encoded by further DNA sequences in the sample. The chain is built from TRBV7-2 and TRBJ1-5; no clear D. Germline values: CDR1 SGHTA, CDR2 FQGNSA. Trimming took off 0 bases at V and 0 bases at J, with 3 bases between the two ends. This CDR3 has 14 amino acids. The CDR3: CASSLANSNQPQHF. CDR3 nucleotide sequence: TGTGCCAGCAGCTTAGCCAATAGCAATCAGCCCCAGCATTTT.

The chain has TRBV11-1 and TRBJ2-7; D is uncertain. Germline lookup yields CDR1 SGHAT and CDR2 FQDESV (reference sequence). V lost 1 base to trimming and J lost 0 bases, with 10 bases between them. The CDR3 runs to 15 residues. The CDR3 nucleotides are TGTGCCAGCAGCTTAGATCAGTATGACTCCTACGAGCAGTACTTC. Translated, it gives CASSLDQYDSYEQYF.

The J gene is TRBJ1-2, the V gene TRBV25-1; D may be TRBD1 (5 bases). The germline V gene has CDR1 MGHDK and CDR2 SYGVNS. The length of the CDR3 is 14 residues. The V and J ends lost 4 bases and 8 bases respectively, with 17 bases between them. DNA of the CDR3: TGTGCCAGCAGTGCGGGGGACCTCGCTGGCGGCTACACCTTC. It is translated as CASSAGDLAGGYTF.

The chain combines TRBV30 with TRBJ2-7; D is uncertain. Deletions cut 2 bases from V and 3 bases from J, with 11 bases between. The CDR3 has 13 residues. The germline V gene has CDR1 GTSNPN and CDR2 SVGIG (reference sequence). The CDR3 loop is CAWSNQRSYEQYF. The CDR3, as DNA: TGTGCCTGGAGTAACCAGCGTAGCTACGAGCAGTACTTC.

V and J are TRBV20-1 and TRBJ1-1; D gene ambiguous. The V end lost 3 bases, the J end lost 3 bases, and 5 bases lay between the germline ends. Germline V CDR1 and CDR2: DFQATT, SNEGSKA (reference sequence). This CDR3 contains 11 residues. CDR3 sequence reads: CSASPDTEAFF. The DNA of the CDR3 is TGCAGTGCTAGTCCCGACACTGAAGCTTTCTTT.

CDR3 in DNA: TGTGCCTGGAGTGGGACTAGCGGGATCTCCTACAATGAGCAGTTCTTC. This gives the protein CAWSGTSGISYNEQFF. The J gene is TRBJ2-1, the V gene TRBV30, with 12 nucleotides matching TRBD2. The ends lost 1 base at V and 0 bases at J; junction bases unmatched: 1. CDR3 size: 16 residues. Germline CDR1 GTSNPN, CDR2 SVGIG (reference sequence).

In this sample, this clone turned up many times. The J gene is TRBJ2-2, the V gene TRBV7-3; TRBD1 is a possible D gene (5 bases). CDR3 length: 14 amino acids. In germline, CDR1 is SGHTA, CDR2 FQGTGA. V lost 5 bases and J 3 bases, leaving 10 bases between the germline ends. This CDR3 reads CASSTQTDTGELFF. CDR3 nucleotide sequence: TGTGCCAGCAGCACCCAGACAGACACCGGGGAGCTGTTTTTT.

The V gene is TRBV21-1, the J gene TRBJ2-1; the table's TRBD2 call for D was not verified on the DNA. TRBV21-1 is annotated as a pseudogene. This CDR3 is built from 15 residues. In DNA, the CDR3 is TGTGCCAGCAGCAGGTGGGGGGTGGTTTACAATGAGCAGTTCTTC. Protein sequence: CASSRWGVVYNEQFF.

This chain connects TRBV18 to TRBJ2-5; possible D gene TRBD1, 7 bases. The CDR3 is 15 amino acids. Germline CDR1 KGHSH, CDR2 LQKENI. Between the trimmed V and J ends, which lost 5 bases and 5 bases, there was a span of 18 bases. Here the CDR3 DNA reads TGTGCCAGCTCAGCTCAGACAGGGAGGAAGGAGACCCAGTACTTC. Residues: CASSAQTGRKETQYF.

This chain links TRBV29-1 with TRBJ1-1; D remains ambiguous. Per the germline V gene, CDR1 is SQVTM and CDR2 is ANQGSEA. This CDR3 spans 13 amino acids. Between the trimmed V and J ends, which lost 5 bases and 0 bases, there was a span of 10 bases. In DNA form, the CDR3 reads TGCAGCGTTAGCGGCTACCTGAACACTGAAGCTTTCTTT. Its translation: CSVSGYLNTEAFF.

The rearrangement links TRBV27 to TRBJ2-2, with D possibly TRBD1 on 5 matching bases. There are 13 residues in the CDR3. The germline CDR1 and CDR2 sequences are MNHEY and SMNVEV (reference sequence). Trimming cost V 8 bases and J 2 bases, with 9 bases left between them. The DNA of the CDR3 is TGTGCCAGCTTTGGGGCTAACACCGGGGAGCTGTTTTTT. Translating gives CASFGANTGELFF.

In DNA form, the CDR3 reads TGTGCCAGCAGCCTATTCCTATTGCAGGGGGCAGCTAATGAAAAACTGTTTTTT. Its protein is CASSLFLLQGAANEKLFF. V gene TRBV3-1 (or the pseudogene TRBV3-2) combines with J gene TRBJ1-4; 8 bases align to TRBD1. The CDR3 is made up of 18 amino acids. Germline CDR1 is LGHDT and CDR2 is YNNKEL (reference sequence). J gave up 3 bases and V 4 bases, and 13 bases lay outside the gene matches.